The next 17 T cell receptor beta chains were all read from a single sample in a study of CD8 T cells in ankylosing spondylitis. The study's findings and limits: Ankylosing spondylitis blood seemed to carry a telltale TCR beta motif made of eight or nine highly homologous variants.

Each CDR3 protein gets one entry after TCRdb re-called the 5' RACE reads with MiXCR. The sample shows roughly 440,000 distinct CDR3 sequences, under 20% of them seen only once. No antigen has been assigned to these receptors. The sequenced sample was blood, either unsorted or a sorted T cell fraction (not recorded which). The receptors come from a male donor with ankylosing spondylitis.

This sequence joins TRBV9 and TRBJ2-3; 9 bases line up with TRBD2. The CDR3 runs to 16 residues. V lost 2 bases to trimming and J lost 3 bases; unmatched junction nucleotides: 7. Germline V gene lookup returns CDR1 SGDLS and CDR2 YYNGEE. CDR3 residues: CASSVATSGLTDTQYF. CDR3 nucleotides: TGTGCCAGCAGCGTTGCAACTAGCGGGTTGACAGATACGCAGTATTTT.

This sequence joins TRBV3-1 and TRBJ1-6; the D is unclear. Germline V gene sequence: CDR1 LGHDT, CDR2 YNNKEL (reference sequence). V lost 1 base, J lost 8 bases, and 9 bases lay in between. The CDR3 totals 14 residues. CDR3 DNA: TGTGCCAGCAGCCAAGGGGTCCGGGATTCACCCCTCCACTTT. Its translation: CASSQGVRDSPLHF.

This clonotype was picked up a small number of times. This rearrangement joins TRBV28 to TRBJ1-1; possible D gene TRBD1, 5 bases. Trimming took off 3 bases at V and 4 bases at J, with 15 bases between the two ends. The V gene's germline CDR1 is MDHEN and CDR2 SYDVKM. The CDR3 extends over 15 amino acids. CDR3 sequence: CASSLPGGRGTEAFF. DNA of the CDR3: TGTGCCAGCAGTTTGCCGGGAGGGAGGGGCACTGAAGCTTTCTTT.

This clonotype was detected a few times. The chain uses TRBV6-1 and TRBJ2-1, with 7 positions matching TRBD2. The CDR3 has 14 residues. Germline-derived CDR1 and CDR2 are MNHNS and SASEGT. Trimming took 7 bases from V and 3 from J; bases not matched to a gene: 6. The CDR3, as DNA: TGTGCCAGCATTCCGGGAGGTCGCTACAATGAGCAGTTCTTC. Amino acid sequence: CASIPGGRYNEQFF.

The gene calls are TRBV12-3 or TRBV12-4 and TRBJ1-6, with 7 bases fitting TRBD1. The CDR3 contains 14 residues. V shed 3 bases and J 5 bases; nucleotides not matched to a gene: 1. The CDR3 loop reads CASSFGTDNSPLHF. In DNA, the CDR3 is TGTGCCAGCAGTTTTGGGACAGATAATTCACCCCTCCACTTT.

V is TRBV20-1 and J is TRBJ2-3; 9 bases line up with TRBD1. The CDR3 extends over 17 amino acids. V shed 5 bases, J shed 3 bases, and the junction held 15 bases outside the gene matches. Germline values: CDR1 DFQATT, CDR2 SNEGSKA (reference sequence). CDR3: CSAVGPNRGRATDTQYF. The CDR3 nucleotides are TGCAGTGCTGTGGGACCCAACAGGGGGCGGGCGACAGATACGCAGTATTTT.

A few counts support this clonotype. The rearrangement joins TRBV10-3 to TRBJ2-7; the D gene is possibly TRBD2 (6 bases). V shed 11 bases and J shed 5 bases, with 19 bases lying between them. Germline loops: CDR1 ENHRY, CDR2 SYGVKD. The CDR3 runs 13 residues. The CDR3 DNA reads TGTGCCCATCAGGAGAATAGCGGTCACGAGCAGTACTTC. Translation: CAHQENSGHEQYF.

This clonotype was observed a few times. The V gene is TRBV7-9, the J gene TRBJ1-1, with D uncertain. The CDR3 is made up of 17 amino acids. Germline CDR1 reads SEHNR; CDR2 reads FQNEAQ (reference sequence). Trimming took 4 bases from V and 4 from J, leaving 22 bases between them. As DNA, the CDR3 is TGTGCCAGCAGCTCAGCCCAGCCGGGCAGCGACGGCACTGAAGCTTTCTTT. Amino acids: CASSSAQPGSDGTEAFF.

This chain uses TRBV12-3 or TRBV12-4 with TRBJ1-1, with D unresolved. This CDR3 is built from 15 residues. V was pared by 2 bases and J by 3 bases, with 13 bases between. CDR3 residues: CASSLWTPGDTEAFF. The CDR3 nucleotides read TGTGCCAGCAGTTTATGGACCCCCGGGGACACTGAAGCTTTCTTT.

This clonotype came up a few times. This chain uses TRBV2 with TRBJ1-1; 8 bases agree with TRBD1. The CDR3 is made up of 12 amino acids. V gave up 11 bases and J gave up 0 bases; unmatched junction bases: 2. Looked up from germline, CDR1 is SNHLY and CDR2 is FYNNEI. The CDR3 DNA reads as TGTGCCTGGGGACAGGTGAACACTGAAGCTTTCTTT. It translates to CAWGQVNTEAFF.

This clonotype was seen at least ten times. The chain recombines TRBV12-3 or TRBV12-4 with TRBJ1-1, with 7 bases identical to TRBD1. V was clipped by 2 bases and J by 4 bases; unmatched bases: 7. There are 15 residues in the CDR3. CDR3 sequence reads: CASSLLEGASTEAFF. The DNA of the CDR3 is TGTGCCAGCAGTTTACTGGAGGGGGCAAGCACTGAAGCTTTCTTT.

This clonotype has only a few counts. The chain joins TRBV3-1 to TRBJ2-2; 13 nucleotides line up with TRBD2. The CDR3 totals 16 residues. The junction had 4 bases not matched to a gene; V was cut back by 4 bases and J by 5 bases. Per the germline V gene, CDR1 is LGHDT and CDR2 is YNNKEL (reference sequence). The CDR3 spells CASSRRTSGGTGELFF. The CDR3, as DNA: TGTGCCAGCAGCCGACGGACTAGCGGGGGAACCGGGGAGCTGTTTTTT. Based on the CDR3 plus reference TRBV3-1 and TRBJ2-2, the full variable domain is DTAVSQTPKYLVTQMGNDKSIKCEQNLGHDTMYWYKQDSKKFLKIMFSYNNKELIINETVPNRFSPKSPDKAHLNLHINSLELGDSAVYFCASSRRTSGGTGELFFGEGSRLTVL.

The sample holds a few counts of this clonotype. This chain connects TRBV3-1 to TRBJ2-1; 12 bases align to TRBD2. The CDR3 extends over 15 amino acids. The germline CDR1 and CDR2 sequences are LGHDT and YNNKEL (reference sequence). The V and J ends lost 5 bases and 10 bases, in that order; junction bases with no gene match: 9. The CDR3 sequence is CASSDRTSGAAEQFF. In nucleotides, the CDR3 is TGTGCCAGCAGCGATAGGACTAGCGGGGCCGCCGAGCAGTTCTTC.

A few counts support this clonotype. The J gene is TRBJ2-7, the V gene TRBV7-9; no reliable D call. Germline assignment: CDR1 SEHNR and CDR2 FQNEAQ (reference sequence). V lost 4 bases, J lost 6 bases, and 10 bases lay in between. This CDR3 is 12 amino acids long. CDR3 bases: TGTGCCAGCAGCTCGACGAAACTCGAGCAGTACTTC. Translating it yields CASSSTKLEQYF. The whole variable domain, filled in from reference TRBV7-9 and TRBJ2-7, reads DTGVSQNPRHKITKRGQNVTFRCDPISEHNRLYWYRQTLGQGPEFLTYFQNEAQLEKSRLLSDRFSAERPKGSFSTLEIQRTEQGDSAMYLCASSSTKLEQYFGPGTRLTVT.

This clonotype was picked up a small number of times. The gene calls are TRBV20-1 and TRBJ2-5, with 14 bases lining up with TRBD2. Germline V gene lookup returns CDR1 DFQATT and CDR2 SNEGSKA (reference sequence). The V gene end was trimmed by 6 bases and the J gene end by 4 bases; junction bases not matched to a gene: 4. This CDR3 is built from 14 residues. CDR3 bases: TGCAGTGCCAAGACTAGCGGGAGGGGAGAGACCCAGTACTTC. Protein: CSAKTSGRGETQYF.

This clonotype has only a few counts. The chain couples TRBV4-2 to TRBJ1-3, with 7 bases fitting TRBD1. The CDR3 loop spans 16 amino acids. V trimming: 3 bases; J trimming: 1 base; junction bases outside the gene matches: 6. Germline V gene sequence: CDR1 LGHNA, CDR2 YNFKEQ. CDR3: CASSQRTGLSGNTIYF. The CDR3 DNA reads as TGTGCCAGCAGCCAGAGGACAGGCCTTTCTGGAAACACCATATATTTT.

This clonotype turned up a few times. V usage is TRBV6-5 and J usage is TRBJ1-6; D is undetermined. The germline V and J ends were trimmed by 0 bases and 7 bases, with 10 bases remaining between them. The CDR3 covers 15 residues. CDR1 and CDR2 (germline): MNHEY, SVGAGI. The CDR3 protein is CASSYSPGPNSPLHF. In DNA form, the CDR3 reads TGTGCCAGCAGTTACTCACCCGGACCCAATTCACCCCTCCACTTT.